Listed below are T cell receptor beta chains from one sample, sequenced in a study of blood T cells in healthy people across ages. From the 5' RACE reads, TCRdb called clonotypes with MiXCR, one entry per CDR3 protein. The sample has almost 1 million distinct CDR3 sequences, roughly half seen once. Sample: blood. Receptors were obtained from a woman in her fifties or sixties in good health. Each CDR3 is given with its conserved first and last residue. Each record gives: V gene, CDR3 length, CDR3 protein.

V: TRBV5-6; length: 17; CDR3: CASSYRVGDIGNQPQHF
V: TRBV5-1; length: 16; CDR3: CASSLVGTDREETQFF
V: TRBV28; length: 14; CDR3: CATTPDRTNSPLHF
V: TRBV6-1; length: 14; CDR3: CASSEERDSQPQHF
V: TRBV18; length: 14; CDR3: CASSPGWGLYGYTF
V: TRBV12-3/TRBV12-4; length: 12; CDR3: CASSLPPYEQYF
V: TRBV14; length: 17; CDR3: CASSQRGGPSRSYGYTF
V: TRBV5-1; length: 17; CDR3: CASSLMGDGTGQEPQHF
V: TRBV5-6; length: 16; CDR3: CASKEGGLAGWETQYF
V: TRBV4-2; length: 17; CDR3: CASSQTTGGGGTDTQYF
V: TRBV6-1; length: 13; CDR3: CASSGPGTGELFF
V: TRBV15; length: 20; CDR3: CATSRDPVGIAGAKTDTQYF
V: TRBV7-6; length: 16; CDR3: CASSLAPGVRDQPQHF
V: TRBV5-1; length: 16; CDR3: CASSLGNRDRAVGYTF
V: TRBV4-1; length: 16; CDR3: CASSHPGTMVTYEQYF
V: TRBV5-1; length: 16; CDR3: CASSVGWARRQETQYF
V: TRBV11-2; length: 12; CDR3: CASILNTGELFF
V: TRBV28; length: 11; CDR3: CASYYGQRGYF
V: TRBV5-1; length: 15; CDR3: CASRAFAGGAYEQYF
V: TRBV3-1; length: 12; CDR3: CASRFSGGEQYF
V: TRBV10-3; length: 12; CDR3: CAISTLTGILHF
V: TRBV20-1; length: 15; CDR3: CSASPKDYGTLEQYF
V: TRBV27; length: 15; CDR3: CASSLLGLARKEQFF
V: TRBV4-1; length: 15; CDR3: CASNQVSSDSYEQYF
V: TRBV2; length: 13; CDR3: CASKRTAEEKLFF
V: TRBV3-1; length: 15; CDR3: CASSDRGPGANVLTF
V: TRBV2; length: 14; CDR3: CASSDLPWGYEQYF
V: TRBV20-1; length: 13; CDR3: CSATGRSFYGYTF
V: TRBV12-3/TRBV12-4; length: 14; CDR3: CASSYGGPYNEQFF
V: TRBV18; length: 14; CDR3: CASSPRPVGDEQYF
V: TRBV2; length: 15; CDR3: CASAIEGFGTGELFF
V: TRBV5-6; length: 14; CDR3: CASKPRGGRQTQYF
V: TRBV12-3/TRBV12-4; length: 15; CDR3: CASSSQHRVRTEAFF
V: TRBV7-2; length: 18; CDR3: CASSLGQGITSGANVLTF
V: TRBV20-1; length: 17; CDR3: CSARDSGGSRGANVLTF
V: TRBV20-1; length: 14; CDR3: CSASGASGRNEQYF
V: TRBV6-2/TRBV6-3; length: 15; CDR3: CASRRTGESNQPQHF
V: TRBV7-9; length: 13; CDR3: CASSLSPRDGYTF
V: TRBV4-3; length: 14; CDR3: CASSQGARAYEQYF
V: TRBV7-6; length: 16; CDR3: CASSLGTSRRTDTQYF
V: TRBV28; length: 13; CDR3: CASSRREVNEQYF
V: TRBV28; length: 12; CDR3: CASSLLSAPQHF
V: TRBV11-1; length: 12; CDR3: CASSHYSYEQYF
V: TRBV29-1; length: 14; CDR3: CSGKHLTRENEQFF
V: TRBV6-2/TRBV6-3; length: 15; CDR3: CASRPGTTYQETQYF
V: TRBV7-8; length: 17; CDR3: CASSLGRYSAINEKLFF
V: TRBV7-8; length: 13; CDR3: CASGRRTGYEQYF
V: TRBV20-1; length: 14; CDR3: CSANGAGSSYEQYF
V: TRBV28; length: 20; CDR3: CASSGVGIAGGPSSYNEQFF
V: TRBV20-1; length: 16; CDR3: CSARVPDSILSYEQYF
V: TRBV20-1; length: 16; CDR3: CSAAGLAGLVTDTQYF
V: TRBV5-6; length: 12; CDR3: CASTDRRHEQYF
V: TRBV20-1; length: 16; CDR3: CSARDPGLVPTDTQYF
V: TRBV29-1; length: 13; CDR3: CSPPGLMNTEAFF